One sample yielded the 15 T cell receptor beta chains listed below, sequenced in a study of cytomegalovirus exposure and HLA in healthy donors. The PCR had 60 Vbeta and 13 Jbeta primers. Repertoires were generated with immunoSEQ multiplex PCR, while TCRdb's copy carries only in-frame clones and drops some. The sample holds about 170,000 clones; roughly 60% are singletons and the top ten take around 2.9%. Sequenced: PBMCs. The source is a man aged 35-49 years in good health and CMV-seronegative.

V usage is TRBV5-1 and J usage is TRBJ2-5; TRBD2 aligns across 8 bases. V trimming: 0 bases; J trimming: 0 bases; junction bases outside the gene matches: 1. This CDR3 is built from 15 residues. Germline V CDR1 and CDR2: SGHRS, YFSETQ. CDR3 sequence reads: CASSLVAGNQETQYF. The DNA of the CDR3 is TGCGCCAGCAGCTTGGTAGCGGGGAACCAAGAGACCCAGTACTTC.

The chain employs TRBV5-6 and TRBJ2-7, with D hard to call. Germline V gives CDR1 SGHDT, CDR2 YYEEEE. The CDR3 is 15 amino acids. Deletions cut 4 bases from V and 2 bases from J, with 16 bases between. As DNA, the CDR3 is TGTGCCAGCAGCCCAAGCCCCTCTTCCCCCTACGAGCAGTACTTC. Amino acid sequence: CASSPSPSSPYEQYF.

The chain uses TRBV6-6 and TRBJ1-4, with D perhaps TRBD1 (5 bases). The ends were cut back, 7 bases at V and 9 bases at J, with 15 bases in the middle. Per the germline V gene, CDR1 is MNHNY and CDR2 is SVGAGI (reference sequence). The CDR3 loop spans 13 amino acids. For the CDR3, the DNA is TGTGCCAGCAAAGAGGCAGGGTGGAAAAAACTGTTTTTT. Amino acids: CASKEAGWKKLFF.

The chain has TRBV18 and TRBJ1-3; D not certain. The V gene lost 5 bases and the J gene lost 0 bases, with 14 bases spanning the gap. Germline V gives CDR1 KGHSH, CDR2 LQKENI. CDR3 length: 16 amino acids. The CDR3 loop reads CASSSNRVTSGNTIYF. The CDR3 DNA sequence: TGTGCCAGCTCATCTAATCGGGTGACCTCTGGAAACACCATATATTTT.

This clone came up a few times. The chain employs TRBV4-1 and TRBJ2-3, with 9 bases identical to TRBD2. V was pared by 0 bases and J by 1 base, with 11 bases of the junction left unmatched. This CDR3 spans 19 amino acids. Per the germline V gene, CDR1 is MGHRA and CDR2 is YSYEKL. CDR3 loop: CASSQEGTGVAGGTDTQYF. In nucleotides, the CDR3 is TGCGCCAGCAGCCAAGAAGGCACCGGGGTAGCGGGGGGCACAGATACGCAGTATTTT.

With regard to this clone: This same CDR3 is encoded by further DNA sequences in the sample. V usage is TRBV7-9 and J usage is TRBJ1-5; a weak D match, TRBD1 (5 bases). V dropped 1 base and J dropped 0 bases, with 7 bases sitting between them. The CDR3 spans 15 residues. CDR1 is SEHNR and CDR2 is FQNEAQ in the germline V gene (reference sequence). This CDR3 is CASSLGDSSNQPQHF. The CDR3 DNA sequence: TGTGCCAGCAGCTTAGGAGACAGTAGCAATCAGCCCCAGCATTTT.

This clone was seen more than once but under ten times. The rearrangement joins TRBV6-5 to TRBJ1-2; no reliable D call. The V and J ends lost 8 bases and 1 base respectively, with 2 bases between them. CDR3 length equals 10 residues. From germline, CDR1 is MNHEY and CDR2 SVGAGI. CDR3 loop: CASYNYGYTF. The CDR3 DNA sequence: TGTGCCAGCTATAACTATGGCTACACCTTC.

In regard to this clone: Within the sample, other DNA sequences also encode this same CDR3. This chain connects TRBV5-1 to TRBJ2-1; D ambiguous. With 0 bases removed from V and 6 bases from J, the gap between germline ends came to 22 bases. Germline CDR1 and CDR2: SGHRS and YFSETQ. The CDR3 contains 18 residues. The CDR3 sequence is CASSLGSTTSNSPNEQFF. As DNA, the CDR3 is TGCGCCAGCAGCTTGGGCTCAACAACGAGCAATAGCCCCAATGAGCAGTTCTTC.

This clone was counted a single time. J is TRBJ2-7 and V is TRBV5-6, with TRBD1 matching over 9 bases. Looked up from germline, CDR1 is SGHDT and CDR2 is YYEEEE. This CDR3 comprises 13 residues. V lost 0 bases to trimming and J lost 8 bases; unmatched junction nucleotides: 3. The CDR3 sequence is CASSLGGQGKQYF. The CDR3 region has the DNA TGTGCCAGCAGCTTGGGGGGACAGGGAAAGCAGTACTTC.

This sequence joins TRBV9 and TRBJ2-3; 10 bases line up with TRBD1. The CDR3 contains 15 residues. V gave up 4 bases and J gave up 4 bases; unmatched junction bases: 6. Germline lookup yields CDR1 SGDLS and CDR2 YYNGEE. DNA of the CDR3: TGTGCCAGCAGCACCTTCGGACAGGGGGCAGATACGCAGTATTTT. Amino acid sequence: CASSTFGQGADTQYF.

The rearrangement joins TRBV5-6 to TRBJ2-1, with TRBD2 identical over 7 bases. The CDR3 has 15 amino acids. V shed 4 bases and J 8 bases; nucleotides not matched to a gene: 12. CDR1 and CDR2 (germline): SGHDT, YYEEEE. CDR3 in amino acids: CASSLGGGGRDEQFF. CDR3 nucleotide sequence: TGTGCCAGCAGCCTTGGCGGGGGTGGCCGCGATGAGCAGTTCTTC.

This clone was found a few times. Within the sample, other DNA sequences also encode this same CDR3. The chain recombines TRBV6-1 with TRBJ2-7; unclear D gene. The germline V gene encodes CDR1 MNHNS and CDR2 SASEGT. The CDR3 covers 16 residues. Trimming removed 1 base from V and 0 bases from J, with 13 bases in between. This CDR3 is CASSEGHALSSYEQYF. The DNA for the CDR3 is TGTGCCAGCAGTGAAGGCCACGCGTTGAGCTCCTACGAGCAGTACTTC.

This clone has only a few counts. The genes are TRBV19 and TRBJ1-4, with no clear D. The length of the CDR3 is 15 residues. Germline CDR1 reads LNHDA; CDR2 reads SQIVND (reference sequence). V was trimmed by 4 bases and J by 4 bases, leaving 13 bases between them. This CDR3 is CASSNRPILNEKLFF. In DNA, the CDR3 is TGTGCCAGTAGTAACAGACCGATACTTAATGAAAAACTGTTTTTT.

CDR3: CASSGGNQPQHF. CDR3 sequence (DNA): TGTGCCAGCAGTGGCGGCAATCAGCCCCAGCATTTT. This chain uses TRBV2 with TRBJ1-5; D unclear. V shed 4 bases and J shed 2 bases, with 3 bases lying between them. The CDR3 length is 12 residues. CDR1 is SNHLY and CDR2 is FYNNEI in the germline V gene.

The chain is built from TRBV7-6 and TRBJ1-1; D might be TRBD1 (5 bases). The CDR3 covers 13 residues. The ends were cut back, 3 bases at V and 3 bases at J, with 8 bases in the middle. CDR1 SGHVS and CDR2 FNYEAQ come from the germline V gene. The CDR3 sequence: CASSFKGDTEAFF. The CDR3 DNA reads as TGTGCCAGCAGCTTCAAAGGGGACACTGAAGCTTTCTTT.